This T cell receptor (beta chain) was identified during a study of identifying expanded T cells in peripheral blood. Study-wide results and caveats: About 1.2 clones differed between technical replicates, versus 16.4 and 19 over time. Clone count variance between approximately two-week samples rose with total template count.

The table came from immunoSEQ multiplex PCR; TCRdb's copy has only in-frame clones and leaves some out. The sample consists of about 100,000 clones, roughly 90% of them appearing once. No infections or other immune events were documented during collection. About this clone itself: Its antigen is unidentified.

The clonotype originates from a person aged 18 to 69 in good health. Specimen: blood.

The CDR3 spells CASSDLETDTQYF. CDR3 bases: TGTGCCAGCAGTGACCTGGAGACAGATACGCAGTATTTT. V and J are TRBV6-4 and TRBJ2-3, with no clear D. Trimming pared 2 bases from V and 3 bases from J, leaving 6 bases between. From germline, CDR1 is MRHNA and CDR2 SNTAGT. This CDR3 comprises 13 residues.